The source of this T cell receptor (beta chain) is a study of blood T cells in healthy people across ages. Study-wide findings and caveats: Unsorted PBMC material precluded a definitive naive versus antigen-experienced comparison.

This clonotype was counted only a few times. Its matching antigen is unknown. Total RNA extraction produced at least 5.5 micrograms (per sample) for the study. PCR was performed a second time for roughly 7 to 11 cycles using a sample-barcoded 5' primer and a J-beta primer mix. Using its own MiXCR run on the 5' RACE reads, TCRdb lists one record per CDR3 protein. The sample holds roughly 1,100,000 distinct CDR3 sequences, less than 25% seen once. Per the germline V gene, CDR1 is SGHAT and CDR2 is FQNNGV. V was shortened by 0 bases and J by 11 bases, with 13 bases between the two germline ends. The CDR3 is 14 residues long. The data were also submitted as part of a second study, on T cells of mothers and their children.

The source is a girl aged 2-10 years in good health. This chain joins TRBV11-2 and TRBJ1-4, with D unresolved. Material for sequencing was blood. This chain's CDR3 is CASSLEVGVEKLFF. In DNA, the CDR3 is TGTGCCAGCAGCTTAGAAGTAGGAGTCGAGAAACTGTTTTTT. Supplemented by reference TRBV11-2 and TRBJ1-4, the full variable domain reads EAGVAQSPRYKIIEKRQSVAFWCNPISGHATLYWYQQILGQGPKLLIQFQNNGVVDDSQLPKDRFSAERLKGVDSTLKIQPAKLEDSAVYLCASSLEVGVEKLFFGSGTQLSVL.